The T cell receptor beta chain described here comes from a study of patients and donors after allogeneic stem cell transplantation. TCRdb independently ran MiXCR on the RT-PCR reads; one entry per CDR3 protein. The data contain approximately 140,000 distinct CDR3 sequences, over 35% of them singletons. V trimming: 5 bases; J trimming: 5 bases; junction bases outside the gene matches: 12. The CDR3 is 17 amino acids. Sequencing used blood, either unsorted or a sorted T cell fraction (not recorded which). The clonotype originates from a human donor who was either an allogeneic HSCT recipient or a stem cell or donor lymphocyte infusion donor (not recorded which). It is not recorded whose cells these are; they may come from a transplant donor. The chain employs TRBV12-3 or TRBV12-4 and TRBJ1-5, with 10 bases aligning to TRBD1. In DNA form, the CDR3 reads TGTGCCAGCAGTCCGCGTACCGGGACAGGGGTAGATCAGCCCCAGCATTTT. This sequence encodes CASSPRTGTGVDQPQHF.